The 17 T cell receptor beta chains below all came from one sample that was sequenced in a study of shared clonotypes between healthy human individuals. The table came from immunoSEQ multiplex PCR; TCRdb's copy has only in-frame clones and leaves some out. The repertoire holds about 690,000 clones, with around 91% as singletons. The sequenced sample was memory CD8+ T cells from PBMCs. Subset of the sample: CD45RO+ cells pooled with CCR7-negative TemRA cells. The receptor source for this set is a man aged 18 to 30 in good health. Some clones in this sample may be carry-over from other donors' samples.

The chain has TRBV7-9 and TRBJ2-7; D is possibly TRBD2 (6 bases). V was clipped by 2 bases and J by 2 bases, with 10 bases between them. CDR3 length equals 14 residues. The germline V gene encodes CDR1 SEHNR and CDR2 FQNEAQ (reference sequence). This CDR3 reads CASSLRGLPYEQYF. CDR3 sequence (DNA): TGTGCCAGCAGCTTAAGGGGACTGCCCTACGAGCAGTACTTC. The full variable domain, with the rest looked up from reference TRBV7-9 and TRBJ2-7, is DTGVSQNPRHKITKRGQNVTFRCDPISEHNRLYWYRQTLGQGPEFLTYFQNEAQLEKSRLLSDRFSAERPKGSFSTLEIQRTEQGDSAMYLCASSLRGLPYEQYFGPGTRLTVT.

The J gene is TRBJ2-1, the V gene TRBV28; D uncertain. V lost 1 base and J lost 11, with 15 bases in between. This CDR3 contains 14 residues. Germline values: CDR1 MDHEN, CDR2 SYDVKM. CDR3 sequence reads: CASSLSLGVAKQFF. For the CDR3, the DNA is TGTGCCAGCAGTTTATCACTTGGGGTAGCAAAGCAGTTCTTC.

The rearrangement uses TRBV7-9 and TRBJ1-2, with TRBD1 identical over 7 bases. V was pared by 4 bases and J by 0 bases, with 11 bases of the junction left unmatched. The CDR3 sequence is 17 residues long. Germline V gives CDR1 SEHNR, CDR2 FQNEAQ (reference sequence). The CDR3 is CASSWGDSFAPNYGYTF. The CDR3 bases are TGTGCCAGCAGCTGGGGGGACAGTTTTGCTCCTAACTATGGCTACACCTTC.

The chain is built from TRBV5-5 and TRBJ2-7; TRBD1 might be the D (5 bases). Germline loops: CDR1 SGHKS, CDR2 YYEKEE (reference sequence). The CDR3 totals 12 residues. V was pared by 4 bases and J by 7 bases, with 12 bases between. The CDR3 loop reads CASSLRVREQYF. The DNA of the CDR3 is TGTGCCAGCAGCCTCAGGGTAAGGGAGCAGTACTTC. The whole variable domain, remainder taken from reference TRBV5-5 and TRBJ2-7, is DAGVTQSPTHLIKTRGQQVTLRCSPISGHKSVSWYQQVLGQGPQFIFQYYEKEERGRGNFPDRFSARQFPNYSSELNVNALLLGDSALYLCASSLRVREQYFGPGTRLTVT.

Comment on this clone: Given a much more abundant clone one base away, this may be a read error. The chain uses TRBV5-6 and TRBJ2-3; D gene ambiguous. Trimming cost V 4 bases and J 2 bases, with 2 bases left between them. The CDR3 covers 11 residues. Germline CDR1 and CDR2: SGHDT and YYEEEE. The CDR3 bases are TGTGCCAGCAGCAACACAGATACGCAGTATTTT. Its protein is CASSNTDTQYF.

The chain joins TRBV5-1 to TRBJ1-1; D remains ambiguous. V shed 0 bases and J shed 1 base, with 7 bases lying between them. The CDR3 covers 14 residues. The germline V gene has CDR1 SGHRS and CDR2 YFSETQ. CDR3 sequence: CASSLAGPNTEAFF. In DNA form, the CDR3 reads TGCGCCAGCAGCTTGGCCGGTCCGAACACTGAAGCTTTCTTT. Filled out from reference TRBV5-1 and TRBJ1-1, the complete variable domain reads KAGVTQTPRYLIKTRGQQVTLSCSPISGHRSVSWYQQTPGQGLQFLFEYFSETQRNKGNFPGRFSGRQFSNSRSEMNVSTLELGDSALYLCASSLAGPNTEAFFGQGTRLTVV.

The chain has TRBV9 and TRBJ2-7, with 8 bases matching TRBD1. The CDR3 extends over 14 amino acids. From germline, CDR1 is SGDLS and CDR2 YYNGEE. Trimming at V came to 2 bases and at J to 5 bases, leaving 6 bases not matched to a gene. CDR3 region: CASSVGQGSNEQYF. The CDR3 coding sequence is TGTGCCAGCAGCGTTGGACAGGGTAGCAACGAGCAGTACTTC.

The chain recombines TRBV6-6 with TRBJ2-3; D is undetermined. This CDR3 has 15 amino acids. From germline, CDR1 is MNHNY and CDR2 SVGAGI (reference sequence). V lost 0 bases, J lost 0 bases, and 7 bases lay in between. CDR3: CASSYSDPSTDTQYF. DNA of the CDR3: TGTGCCAGCAGTTACTCTGACCCTAGCACAGATACGCAGTATTTT.

Of note for this clone: Other nucleotide sequences from this sample produce the same CDR3. The chain carries TRBV9 and TRBJ2-7, with 8 bases fitting TRBD2. The length of the CDR3 is 14 residues. V gave up 1 base and J gave up 3 bases; unmatched junction bases: 3. Germline CDR1 is SGDLS and CDR2 is YYNGEE. CDR3 region: CASSVSGSFYEQYF. The DNA for the CDR3 is TGTGCCAGCAGCGTAAGCGGGAGTTTCTACGAGCAGTACTTC. Together with reference TRBV9 and TRBJ2-7, the CDR3 gives the full variable domain: DSGVTQTPKHLITATGQRVTLRCSPRSGDLSVYWYQQSLDQGLQFLIQYYNGEERAKGNILERFSAQQFPDLHSELNLSSLELGDSALYFCASSVSGSFYEQYFGPGTRLTVT.

V and J are TRBV7-6 and TRBJ2-5; the D gene is possibly TRBD2 (5 bases). This CDR3 region has 17 residues. CDR1 is SGHVS, CDR2 FNYEAQ, per germline. V shed 2 bases and J shed 2 bases, with 18 bases lying between them. The DNA for the CDR3 is TGTGCCAGCAGCTTATTGAGGGCACGCAACGCACAAGAGACCCAGTACTTC. As protein: CASSLLRARNAQETQYF.

This rearrangement joins TRBV19 to TRBJ2-2; D unclear. This CDR3 is 13 amino acids long. Between the trimmed V and J ends, which lost 7 bases and 4 bases, there was a span of 10 bases. Germline-derived CDR1 and CDR2 are LNHDA and SQIVND (reference sequence). CDR3 DNA: TGTGCCAGTACCCCTTACGTCACCGGGGAGCTGTTTTTT. This codes for CASTPYVTGELFF.

V gene TRBV28 combines with J gene TRBJ2-1, with 12 positions matching TRBD2. This CDR3 is built from 15 residues. Germline assignment: CDR1 MDHEN and CDR2 SYDVKM. J was trimmed by 7 bases and V by 6 bases; bases with no gene match: 7. CDR3 amino acids: CASRHRTSGANEQFF. CDR3 sequence (DNA): TGTGCCAGCAGACACCGGACTAGCGGGGCGAATGAGCAGTTCTTC.

This clone was seen only a few times. This same CDR3 is encoded by further DNA sequences in the sample. The V gene is TRBV4-1, the J gene TRBJ1-1; no clear D gene. The V end lost 0 bases, the J end lost 1 base, and 3 bases lay between the germline ends. Per the germline V gene, CDR1 is MGHRA and CDR2 is YSYEKL. The CDR3 is made up of 13 amino acids. The CDR3 coding sequence is TGCGCCAGCAGCCAAGAGAGGAACACTGAAGCTTTCTTT. Protein product: CASSQERNTEAFF.

The chain couples TRBV7-9 to TRBJ2-5; D not certain. The germline CDR1 and CDR2 sequences are SEHNR and FQNEAQ (reference sequence). There are 12 residues in the CDR3. V was trimmed by 2 bases and J by 5 bases, leaving 6 bases between them. The CDR3 DNA is TGTGCCAGCAGCTTAATAGTGGAGACCCAGTACTTC. Amino acid sequence: CASSLIVETQYF.

V and J are TRBV27 and TRBJ2-5, with D uncertain. Trimming left V 5 bases short and J 9 bases short, with 19 bases between. Germline V gives CDR1 MNHEY, CDR2 SMNVEV (reference sequence). The CDR3 consists of 14 residues. As DNA, the CDR3 is TGTGCCAGCAGTCCCCTCGGCAAGAGTTGGTCCCAGTACTTC. It yields the protein CASSPLGKSWSQYF.

The V and J genes are TRBV12-5 and TRBJ2-1; D is uncertain. Germline CDR1 is LGHNT and CDR2 is FRNRAP. There are 13 residues in the CDR3. V lost 3 bases to trimming and J lost 5 bases, with 8 bases between them. The CDR3 sequence: CASGFSTDNEQFF. Written as DNA, the CDR3 is TGTGCTAGTGGTTTCTCCACGGACAATGAGCAGTTCTTC.

The rearrangement uses TRBV2 and TRBJ2-7, with D possibly being TRBD2 (5 bases). V dropped 2 bases and J dropped 4 bases, with 18 bases sitting between them. The CDR3 runs to 16 residues. Looked up from germline, CDR1 is SNHLY and CDR2 is FYNNEI. DNA for the CDR3: TGTGCCAGCAGTGAATCGATGCGGGCGGTTACTTACGAGCAGTACTTC. Translated: CASSESMRAVTYEQYF.